These T cell receptor beta chains were read from a single sample in a study of technical replicates of blood from several donors. Assay used: immunoSEQ multiplex PCR; TCRdb lists only in-frame clones, some missing. The sample lists over 30,000 clones, approximately 90% occurring once. The material sequenced was PBMCs. These receptors came from a human donor in good health. Some clones in this sample may be carry-over from other donors' samples. Both conserved end residues are part of each CDR3. A D gene is named only where the DNA matches it firmly. Clone size is shown for a subset of rows, as once, few, many or a class of expanded clone.

>.|TRBJ1-6|.|TRBV7-8
TGTGCCAGCAGCTTGGGGGGGCAATCACCCCTCCACTTT
CASSLGGQSPLHF
>.|TRBJ1-4|.|TRBV4-3
TGCGCCAGCAGCCAAGATTCCAGGGATGAAAAACTGTTTTTT
CASSQDSRDEKLFF
>.|TRBJ2-6|.|TRBV7-3
TGTGCCAGCAGCTTTAAGGGGGCTGGGGCCAACGTCCTGACTTTC
CASSFKGAGANVLTF
>once|TRBJ2-7|TRBD2|TRBV5-1
TGCGCCAGCAGCTCGACTAGCGGGGGGACCTTTCACGAGCAGTACTTC
CASSSTSGGTFHEQYF
>.|TRBJ1-1|.|TRBV10-3
TGTGCCATCTCCCAACGGGAAACGTCTGAAGCTTTCTTT
CAISQRETSEAFF
>.|TRBJ2-2|.|TRBV7-2
TGTGCCAGCAGCTTAGGATACAGCAACACCGGGGAGCTGTTTTTT
CASSLGYSNTGELFF
>.|TRBJ1-1|TRBD1|TRBV30
TGTGCCTGGAGAGGGGGCGGTGTAACTGAAGCTTTCTTT
CAWRGGGVTEAFF
>.|TRBJ2-1|.|TRBV4-1
TGCGCCAGCAGCCAAGAGGGGGGTTTGCTCTACAATGAGCAGTTCTTC
CASSQEGGLLYNEQFF
>.|TRBJ2-3|TRBD1|TRBV9
TGTGCCAGCAGAGAAGGGACAGGGGGTACGCAGTATTTT
CASREGTGGTQYF
>once|TRBJ1-2|TRBD1|TRBV4-3
TGCGCCAGCAGCCAAGTTGTGGGGACAGTCCGCTATGGCTACACCTTC
CASSQVVGTVRYGYTF
>.|TRBJ2-5|.|TRBV27
TGTGACCCAACTAGGCAAGAGACCCAGTACTTC
CDPTRQETQYF
>.|TRBJ1-2|TRBD1|TRBV28
TGTGCCAGCAGTGGAACAGGGGGCGCATTGGGCTACACCTTC
CASSGTGGALGYTF
>.|TRBJ2-3|TRBD2|TRBV4-3
TGCGCCAGCAGCCAAGGCCCCGGACTAGCGGTTGGTACAGATACGCAGTATTTT
CASSQGPGLAVGTDTQYF
>.|TRBJ2-3|.|TRBV7-2
TGTGCCAGCAGCTTTCGCAGGGGCGCCACAGATACGCAGTATTTT
CASSFRRGATDTQYF
>.|TRBJ1-2|TRBD1|TRBV15
TGTGCCACCAGCAGAGATTCCCAGGGGGACTATGGCTACACCTTC
CATSRDSQGDYGYTF
>.|TRBJ2-7|.|TRBV4-1
TGCGCCAGCAGCCAAGATCGACAGGCCCCCTACGAGCAGTACTTC
CASSQDRQAPYEQYF
>.|TRBJ1-2|.|TRBV4-3
TGCGCCAGCAGCCAGTCGGGAGGGGGCTACACCTTC
CASSQSGGGYTF
>.|TRBJ1-2|.|TRBV4-3
TGCGCCAGCAGCCAAGGCCGGGTGTATGGCTACACCTTC
CASSQGRVYGYTF
>.|TRBJ2-1|.|TRBV4-3
TGCGCCAGCAGCCAAGGTGGCTGGGGAGGAAGCTACAATGAGCAGTTCTTC
CASSQGGWGGSYNEQFF
>.|TRBJ1-6|TRBD1|TRBV11-2
TGTGCCAGCAGCTGGACAGGGGAGGATTCACCCCTCCACTTT
CASSWTGEDSPLHF
>.|TRBJ2-7|TRBD2|TRBV11-1
TGTGCCAGCAGCCTTACTAGCGAATACGAGCAGTACTTC
CASSLTSEYEQYF
>few|TRBJ2-1|TRBD2|TRBV5-1
TGCGCCAGCAGCCCGGCGGGAGGGTACAATGAGCAGTTCTTC
CASSPAGGYNEQFF
>.|TRBJ1-2|.|TRBV19
TGTGCCAGTAGTACTTGGACAGAAGGGGGCTACACCTTC
CASSTWTEGGYTF
>once|TRBJ1-5|.|TRBV6-1
TGTGCCAGCAGTCCCGGGACAAAGCTCGATCAGCCCCAGCATTTT
CASSPGTKLDQPQHF
>.|TRBJ1-2|TRBD1|TRBV7-9
TGTGCCAGCAGCTTAGATATTGGGACAGCTAACTATGGCTACACCTTC
CASSLDIGTANYGYTF
>.|TRBJ1-2|.|TRBV5-1
TGCGCCAGCAGCCCGGATGGGGGGACGGACTATGGCTACACCTTC
CASSPDGGTDYGYTF
>.|TRBJ1-6|.|TRBV18
TGTGCCAGCTCACCGGAGGGAGGCGATTCACCCCTCCACTTT
CASSPEGGDSPLHF
>.|TRBJ1-1|TRBD1|TRBV14
TGTGCCAGCAGCCCGAGGACAGGGACCATGAACACTGAAGCTTTCTTT
CASSPRTGTMNTEAFF
>.|TRBJ2-5|TRBD1|TRBV29-1
TGCAGCGTCGCCCGGGACAGGGGGCGAAGAGAGACCCAGTACTTC
CSVARDRGRRETQYF